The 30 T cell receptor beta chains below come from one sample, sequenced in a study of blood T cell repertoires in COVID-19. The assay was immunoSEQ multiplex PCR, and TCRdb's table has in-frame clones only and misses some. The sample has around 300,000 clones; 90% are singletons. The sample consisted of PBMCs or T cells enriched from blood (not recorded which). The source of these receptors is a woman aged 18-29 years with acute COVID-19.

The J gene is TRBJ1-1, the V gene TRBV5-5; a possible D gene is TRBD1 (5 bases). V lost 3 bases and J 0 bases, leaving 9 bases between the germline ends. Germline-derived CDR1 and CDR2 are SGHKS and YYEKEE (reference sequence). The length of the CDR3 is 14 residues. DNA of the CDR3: TGTGCCAGCAGCTGGGGACTGTTGAACACTGAAGCTTTCTTT. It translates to CASSWGLLNTEAFF.

The CDR3 sequence is CASSFLGTGREQYF. In DNA, the CDR3 is TGTGCCAGCAGCTTTCTCGGGACAGGGAGAGAGCAGTACTTC. The chain employs TRBV11-2 and TRBJ2-7, with 9 bases fitting TRBD1. This CDR3 region has 14 residues. V was pared by 3 bases and J by 7 bases, with 7 bases of the junction left unmatched. Germline V CDR1 and CDR2: SGHAT, FQNNGV.

CDR3 sequence reads: CASSLWGTGDSGNTIYF. CDR3 DNA sequence: TGCGCCAGCAGCTTGTGGGGGACAGGGGACTCCGGAAACACCATATATTTT. The chain recombines TRBV5-1 with TRBJ1-3; TRBD1 matches at 10 bases. The CDR3 extends over 17 amino acids. Germline V gives CDR1 SGHRS, CDR2 YFSETQ. J gave up 4 bases and V 1 base, and 8 bases lay outside the gene matches. The full variable domain, its missing parts supplied by reference TRBV5-1 and TRBJ1-3, is KAGVTQTPRYLIKTRGQQVTLSCSPISGHRSVSWYQQTPGQGLQFLFEYFSETQRNKGNFPGRFSGRQFSNSRSEMNVSTLELGDSALYLCASSLWGTGDSGNTIYFGEGSWLTVV.

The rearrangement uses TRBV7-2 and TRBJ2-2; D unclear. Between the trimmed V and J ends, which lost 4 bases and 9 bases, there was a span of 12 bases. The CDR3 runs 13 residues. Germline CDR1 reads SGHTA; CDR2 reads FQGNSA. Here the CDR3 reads CASSSLVRRELFF. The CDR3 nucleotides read TGTGCCAGCAGCTCCCTGGTCAGGCGGGAGCTGTTTTTT.

The DNA of the CDR3 is TGTGCCAGCAGTTTAAAGGAGACAGTAAACTATGGCTACACCTTC. It is translated as CASSLKETVNYGYTF. The gene calls are TRBV28 and TRBJ1-2; TRBD1 might be the D (5 bases). Germline lookup yields CDR1 MDHEN and CDR2 SYDVKM. V lost 2 bases and J 2 bases, leaving 12 bases between the germline ends. This CDR3 spans 15 amino acids.

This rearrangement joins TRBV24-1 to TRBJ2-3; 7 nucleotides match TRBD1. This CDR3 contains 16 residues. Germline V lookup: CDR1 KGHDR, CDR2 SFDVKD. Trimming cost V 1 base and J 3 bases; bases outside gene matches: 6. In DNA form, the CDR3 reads TGTGCCACCAGTGATTTCTCGGGACAGACAACAGATACGCAGTATTTT. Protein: CATSDFSGQTTDTQYF.

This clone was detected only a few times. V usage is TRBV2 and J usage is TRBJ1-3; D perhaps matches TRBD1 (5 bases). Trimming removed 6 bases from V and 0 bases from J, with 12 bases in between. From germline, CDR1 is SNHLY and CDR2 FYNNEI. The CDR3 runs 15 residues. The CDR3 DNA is TGTGCCAGCAGCCTCGACAGACGCTCTGGAAACACCATATATTTT. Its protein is CASSLDRRSGNTIYF.

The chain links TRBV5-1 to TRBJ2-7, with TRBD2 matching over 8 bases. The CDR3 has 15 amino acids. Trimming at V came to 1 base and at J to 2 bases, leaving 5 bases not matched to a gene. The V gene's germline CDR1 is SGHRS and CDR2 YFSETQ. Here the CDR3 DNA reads TGCGCCAGCAGCTTGACTAGCGGAATGACCTACGAGCAGTACTTC. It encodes CASSLTSGMTYEQYF.

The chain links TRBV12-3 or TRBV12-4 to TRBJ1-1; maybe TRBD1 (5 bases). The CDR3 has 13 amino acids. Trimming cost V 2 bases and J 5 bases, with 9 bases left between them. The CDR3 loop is CASSLLGDTEAFF. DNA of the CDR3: TGTGCCAGCAGTTTATTAGGGGATACTGAAGCTTTCTTT.

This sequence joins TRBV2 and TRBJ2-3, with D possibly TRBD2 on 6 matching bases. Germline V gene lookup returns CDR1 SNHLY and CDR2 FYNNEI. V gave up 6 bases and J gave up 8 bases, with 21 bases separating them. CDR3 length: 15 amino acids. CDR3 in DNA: TGTGCCAGCAGCCAAACCCCTGCGGGGCAAGGTACGCAGTATTTT. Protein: CASSQTPAGQGTQYF.

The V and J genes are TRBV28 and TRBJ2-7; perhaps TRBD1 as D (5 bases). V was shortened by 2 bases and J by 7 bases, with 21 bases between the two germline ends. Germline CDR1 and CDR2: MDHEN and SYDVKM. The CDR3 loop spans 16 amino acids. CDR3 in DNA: TGTGCCAGCAGTTTAACCCTCGGACCTAGGGGTGGGGAGCAGTACTTC. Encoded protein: CASSLTLGPRGGEQYF.

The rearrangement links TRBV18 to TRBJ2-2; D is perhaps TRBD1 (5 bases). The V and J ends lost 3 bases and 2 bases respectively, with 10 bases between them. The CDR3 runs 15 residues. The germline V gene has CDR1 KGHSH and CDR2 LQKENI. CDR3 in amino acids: CASSPQQANTGELFF. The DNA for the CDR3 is TGTGCCAGCTCACCTCAACAGGCTAACACCGGGGAGCTGTTTTTT.

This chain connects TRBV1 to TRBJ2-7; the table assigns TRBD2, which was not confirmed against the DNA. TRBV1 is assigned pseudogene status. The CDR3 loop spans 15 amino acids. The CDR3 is CTSSLLAVLPYEQYF. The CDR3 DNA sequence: TGCACCAGCAGCCTACTAGCGGTACTACCCTACGAGCAGTACTTC.

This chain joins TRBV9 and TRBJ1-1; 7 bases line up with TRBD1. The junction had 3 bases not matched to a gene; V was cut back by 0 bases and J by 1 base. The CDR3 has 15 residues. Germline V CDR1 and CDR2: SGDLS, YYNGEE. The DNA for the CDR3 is TGTGCCAGCAGCGTAGGACAGGGCTGGAACACTGAAGCTTTCTTT. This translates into CASSVGQGWNTEAFF.

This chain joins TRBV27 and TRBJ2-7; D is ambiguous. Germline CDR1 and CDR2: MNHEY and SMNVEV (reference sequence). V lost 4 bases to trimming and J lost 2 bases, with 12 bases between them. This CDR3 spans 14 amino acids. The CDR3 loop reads CASSYRGPTYEQYF. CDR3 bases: TGTGCCAGCAGTTATAGAGGCCCTACCTACGAGCAGTACTTC.

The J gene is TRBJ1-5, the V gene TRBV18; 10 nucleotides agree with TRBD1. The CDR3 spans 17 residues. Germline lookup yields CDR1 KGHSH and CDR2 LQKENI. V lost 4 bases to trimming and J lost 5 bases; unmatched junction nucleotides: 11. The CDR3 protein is CASSQSATGGGHQPQHF. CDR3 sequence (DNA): TGTGCCAGCTCACAGAGTGCGACAGGGGGCGGGCATCAGCCCCAGCATTTT.

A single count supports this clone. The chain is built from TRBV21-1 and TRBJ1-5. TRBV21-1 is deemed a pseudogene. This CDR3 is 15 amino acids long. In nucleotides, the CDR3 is TGTGCCAGCTATTTGGGGAGGGTTAGCAATCAGCCCCAGCATTTT. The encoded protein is CASYLGRVSNQPQHF.

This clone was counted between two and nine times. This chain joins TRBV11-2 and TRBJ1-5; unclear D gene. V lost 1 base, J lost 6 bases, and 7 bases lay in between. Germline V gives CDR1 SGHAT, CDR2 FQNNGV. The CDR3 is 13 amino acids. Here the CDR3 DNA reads TGTGCCAGCAGCTTAGGGCTAGGTCAGCCCCAGCATTTT. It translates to CASSLGLGQPQHF.

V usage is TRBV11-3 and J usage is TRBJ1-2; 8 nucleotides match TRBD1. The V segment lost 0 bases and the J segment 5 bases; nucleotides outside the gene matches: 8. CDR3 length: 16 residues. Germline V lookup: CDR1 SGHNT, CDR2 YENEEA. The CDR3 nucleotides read TGTGCCAGCAGCTTAGAGGGGGACAGGAGAGCTTATGGCTACACCTTC. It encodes CASSLEGDRRAYGYTF. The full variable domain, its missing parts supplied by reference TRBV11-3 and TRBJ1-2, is EAGVVQSPRYKIIEKKQPVAFWCNPISGHNTLYWYLQNLGQGPELLIRYENEEAVDDSQLPKDRFSAERLKGVDSTLKIQPAELGDSAVYLCASSLEGDRRAYGYTFGSGTRLTVV.

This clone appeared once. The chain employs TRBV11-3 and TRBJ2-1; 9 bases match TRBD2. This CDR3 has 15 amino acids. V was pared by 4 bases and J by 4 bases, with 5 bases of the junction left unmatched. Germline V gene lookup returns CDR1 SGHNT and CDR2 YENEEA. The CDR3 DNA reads TGTGCCAGCAGCTCGACTAGCGGCGTATACAATGAGCAGTTCTTC. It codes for CASSSTSGVYNEQFF. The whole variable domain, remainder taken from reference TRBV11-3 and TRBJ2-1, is EAGVVQSPRYKIIEKKQPVAFWCNPISGHNTLYWYLQNLGQGPELLIRYENEEAVDDSQLPKDRFSAERLKGVDSTLKIQPAELGDSAVYLCASSSTSGVYNEQFFGPGTRLTVL.

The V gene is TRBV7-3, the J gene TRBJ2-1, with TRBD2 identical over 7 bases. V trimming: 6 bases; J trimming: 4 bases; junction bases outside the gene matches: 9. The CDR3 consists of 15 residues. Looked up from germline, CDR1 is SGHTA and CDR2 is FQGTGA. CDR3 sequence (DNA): TGTGCCAGCAGTGAGGCCCCTAGCGGTTACAATGAGCAGTTCTTC. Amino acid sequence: CASSEAPSGYNEQFF.

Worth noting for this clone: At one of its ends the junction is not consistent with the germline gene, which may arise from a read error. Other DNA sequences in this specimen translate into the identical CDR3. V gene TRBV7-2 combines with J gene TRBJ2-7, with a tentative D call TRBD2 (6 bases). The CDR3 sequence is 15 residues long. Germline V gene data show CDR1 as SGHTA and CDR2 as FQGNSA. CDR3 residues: CASSLDNGSGYEQYF. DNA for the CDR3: TGTGCTAGCAGCTTAGATAACGGGAGTGGATACGAGCAGTACTTC. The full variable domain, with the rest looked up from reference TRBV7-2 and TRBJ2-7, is GAGVSQSPSNKVTEKGKDVELRCDPISGHTALYWYRQSLGQGLEFLIYFQGNSAPDKSGLPSDRFSAERTGGSVSTLTIQRTQQEDSAVYLCASSLDNGSGYEQYFGPGTRLTVT.

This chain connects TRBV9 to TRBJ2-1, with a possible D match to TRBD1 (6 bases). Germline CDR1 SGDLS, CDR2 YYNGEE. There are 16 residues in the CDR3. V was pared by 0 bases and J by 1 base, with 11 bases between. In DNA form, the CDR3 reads TGTGCCAGCAGCGTAGCTGGGACACGTTCCTACAATGAGCAGTTCTTC. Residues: CASSVAGTRSYNEQFF.

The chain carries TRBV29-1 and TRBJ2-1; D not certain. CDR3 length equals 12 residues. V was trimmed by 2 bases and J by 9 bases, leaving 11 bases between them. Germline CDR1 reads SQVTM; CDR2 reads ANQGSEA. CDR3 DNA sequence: TGCAGCGTTGAAACGGGTGGCTTTGAGCAGTTCTTC. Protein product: CSVETGGFEQFF.

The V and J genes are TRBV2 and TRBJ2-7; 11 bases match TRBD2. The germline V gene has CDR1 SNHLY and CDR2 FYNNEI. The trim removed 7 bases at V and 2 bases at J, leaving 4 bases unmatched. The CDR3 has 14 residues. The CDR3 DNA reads TGTGCCAGCAAAGGACTAGCGGGTACCTACGAGCAGTACTTC. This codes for CASKGLAGTYEQYF.

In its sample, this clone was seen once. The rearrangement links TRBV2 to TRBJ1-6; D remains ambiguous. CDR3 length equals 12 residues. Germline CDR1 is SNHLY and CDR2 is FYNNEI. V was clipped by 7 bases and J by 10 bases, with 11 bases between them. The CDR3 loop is CASTREVSPLHF. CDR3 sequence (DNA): TGTGCCAGCACGAGGGAGGTGTCACCCCTCCACTTT.

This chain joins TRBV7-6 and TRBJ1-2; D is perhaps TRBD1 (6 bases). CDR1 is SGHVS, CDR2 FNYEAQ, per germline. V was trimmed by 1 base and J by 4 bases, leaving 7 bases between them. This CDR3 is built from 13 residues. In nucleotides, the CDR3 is TGTGCCAGCAGCTTAGGCAGGGGCTATGGCTACACCTTC. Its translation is CASSLGRGYGYTF.

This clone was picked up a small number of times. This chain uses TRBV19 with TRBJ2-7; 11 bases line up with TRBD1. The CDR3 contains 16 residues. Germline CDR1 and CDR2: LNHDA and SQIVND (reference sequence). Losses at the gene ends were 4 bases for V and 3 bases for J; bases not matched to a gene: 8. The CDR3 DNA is TGTGCCAGTAGTACCCCTCTGGACAGGGGGCGCTACGAGCAGTACTTC. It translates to CASSTPLDRGRYEQYF.

In DNA form, the CDR3 reads TGTGCCAGCACCGGGAGGGGATACAATGAGCAGTTCTTC. It encodes CASTGRGYNEQFF. The chain uses TRBV11-3 and TRBJ2-1; 8 bases align to TRBD2. Germline V gene data show CDR1 as SGHNT and CDR2 as YENEEA. The CDR3 loop spans 13 amino acids. J lost 4 bases, V lost 7 bases, and 3 bases had no gene match.

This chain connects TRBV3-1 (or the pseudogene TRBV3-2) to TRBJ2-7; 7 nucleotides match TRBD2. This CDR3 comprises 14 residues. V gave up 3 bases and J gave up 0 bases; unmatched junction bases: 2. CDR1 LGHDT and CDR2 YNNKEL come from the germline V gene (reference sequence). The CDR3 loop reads CASSQAGASYEQYF. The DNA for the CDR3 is TGTGCCAGCAGCCAGGCGGGAGCCTCCTACGAGCAGTACTTC.